These T cell receptor beta chains were read from a single sample in a study of blood T cell repertoires in COVID-19. The data were produced by immunoSEQ multiplex PCR, yet TCRdb's version contains in-frame clones alone and is incomplete. The data show about 110,000 clones, with about 85% seen just once and approximately 13% held by the top ten. The material sequenced was peripheral blood. The origin of the receptors is a human donor in a cohort sampled during active COVID-19. CDR3s include the opening cysteine and the closing phenylalanine or tryptophan. The D gene is left open where the match is weak. The listing skips clone size in some rows; elsewhere it reads once, few, many or a size class.

CDR3	DNA	size	V	J	D
CASSAQGQGNTEAFF	TGTGCCAGCAGCGCGCAAGGACAGGGGAACACTGAAGCTTTCTTT	-	TRBV7-2	TRBJ1-1	TRBD1
CASSQRDFQETQYF	TGTGCCAGCAGCCAACGGGACTTCCAAGAGACCCAGTACTTC	-	TRBV5-4	TRBJ2-5	-
CASTPRRGGADTQYF	TGTGCCAGCACCCCTCGTCGGGGAGGGGCGGATACGCAGTATTTT	-	TRBV27	TRBJ2-3	TRBD2
CASSREGGRTDTQYF	TGCGCCAGCAGTCGGGAGGGGGGGCGCACAGATACGCAGTATTTT	once	TRBV5-1	TRBJ2-3	TRBD2
CASTHGRGGNNSPLHF	TGTGCCAGCACTCATGGCCGGGGGGGCAATAATTCACCCCTCCACTTT	-	TRBV27	TRBJ1-6	-
CATAAGGVYQPQHF	TGTGCCACCGCCGCGGGGGGCGTTTATCAGCCCCAGCATTTT	-	TRBV27	TRBJ1-5	-
CASSSRTGSNQPQHF	TGTGCCAGTAGTAGTCGGACAGGTAGCAATCAGCCCCAGCATTTT	-	TRBV19	TRBJ1-5	TRBD1
CASSQSLSPVYGYTF	TGCGCCAGCAGCCAGTCATTATCGCCAGTCTATGGCTACACCTTC	-	TRBV4-3	TRBJ1-2	-
CASSLWAEGYTF	TGTGCCAGCAGCTTGTGGGCAGAAGGCTACACCTTC	-	TRBV5-6	TRBJ1-2	-
CASSESSGSAEAFF	TGTGCCAGCAGTGAATCGTCGGGGTCGGCTGAAGCTTTCTTT	many	TRBV6-1	TRBJ1-1	-
CASSIEGLAGEQFF	TGTGCCAGTAGTATAGAAGGACTAGCGGGTGAGCAGTTCTTC	few	TRBV19	TRBJ2-1	TRBD2
CATRPTSGGNYEQYF	TGTGCCACCCGCCCTACTAGCGGGGGTAACTACGAGCAGTACTTC	-	TRBV28	TRBJ2-7	TRBD2
CASSLGREPRYGYTF	TGTGCCAGCAGCTTAGGGAGGGAACCTCGCTATGGCTACACCTTC	-	TRBV7-2	TRBJ1-2	-
CASGWQLNTEAFF	TGTGCCAGCGGGTGGCAGTTGAACACTGAAGCTTTCTTT	-	TRBV19	TRBJ1-1	-
CATSDSDGSSGPKDTQYF	TGTGCCACCAGTGACTCCGACGGCTCTAGCGGTCCAAAAGATACGCAGTATTTT	-	TRBV24-1	TRBJ2-3	TRBD2
CASSLADRGRFF	TGTGCCAGCAGCTTAGCGGACAGGGGGCGGTTCTTC	-	TRBV7-9	TRBJ2-1	TRBD1
CASSLLAGGPDTQYF	TGTGCCAGCAGTCTTCTAGCGGGGGGGCCTGATACGCAGTATTTT	-	TRBV6-6	TRBJ2-3	TRBD2
CASSPDRLYQPQHF	TGTGCCAGCAGCCCGGACAGACTGTATCAGCCCCAGCATTTT	-	TRBV7-9	TRBJ1-5	-
CASLGRGGLKEQFF	TGCGCCAGCCTTGGGAGGGGGGGCCTTAAAGAGCAGTTCTTC	-	TRBV10-1	TRBJ2-1	-